This entry is about one TCR beta chain. The sample belongs to a study of blood T cell repertoires in COVID-19. Study overall: Samples of COVID-19 (acute and convalescent) were obtained from the United States, Italy and Spain. T cells, B-cell-depleted T cells, or PBMCs supplied cDNA or gDNA.

Per the study methods: It was from reference gene primer amplification that nucleated cell counts were estimated. This table comes from immunoSEQ multiplex PCR, and its TCRdb copy is limited to in-frame clones, with some not included. The V and J calls and clone size come from that table; D and trimming were worked out from the DNA. Of under 300,000 clones in the sample, 79% were seen once. V shed 8 bases and J shed 0 bases, with 17 bases lying between them. Germline values: CDR1 SGHTA, CDR2 FQGNSA. The CDR3 consists of 16 residues. The sample consisted of peripheral blood. This receptor was taken from a woman aged 40 to 49 with active or convalescent COVID-19. The genes are TRBV7-2 and TRBJ1-5; D gene uncertain. The CDR3 is CASRLSGPHSNQPQHF. For the CDR3, the DNA is TGTGCCAGCCGTCTCTCTGGGCCTCATAGCAATCAGCCCCAGCATTTT.